Described below is a single T cell receptor (beta chain) sequence and its context. Its antigen is as yet unknown. The record originates from a study of cytomegalovirus exposure and HLA in healthy donors. Study overall: Earlier findings included about 120 million unique TCR beta sequences obtained from 150 million to 200 million T cells. Within an early data release were about 85 million unique TCRs drawn from HLA-typed donors.

This CDR3 spans 17 amino acids. From germline, CDR1 is MGHRA and CDR2 YSYEKL. V was pared by 4 bases and J by 4 bases, with 23 bases between. PCR used 60 Vbeta primers and 13 Jbeta primers. Profiled with immunoSEQ multiplex PCR; TCRdb holds only in-frame clones, not every one. Among roughly 150,000 clones listed, 80% were seen once. General observations from the study: Associated with cytomegalovirus, according to the listing, were some 150 TCR beta chains.

Sequencing input: PBMCs. This TCR was recovered from a woman between 40 and 50 years old in good health and CMV-seronegative. The V and J genes are TRBV4-1 and TRBJ2-7, with D possibly being TRBD2 (6 bases). CDR3 protein: CASSRISSLAKSYEQYF. For the CDR3, the DNA is TGCGCCAGCAGCCGAATATCCTCCCTAGCGAAAAGTTACGAGCAGTACTTC.